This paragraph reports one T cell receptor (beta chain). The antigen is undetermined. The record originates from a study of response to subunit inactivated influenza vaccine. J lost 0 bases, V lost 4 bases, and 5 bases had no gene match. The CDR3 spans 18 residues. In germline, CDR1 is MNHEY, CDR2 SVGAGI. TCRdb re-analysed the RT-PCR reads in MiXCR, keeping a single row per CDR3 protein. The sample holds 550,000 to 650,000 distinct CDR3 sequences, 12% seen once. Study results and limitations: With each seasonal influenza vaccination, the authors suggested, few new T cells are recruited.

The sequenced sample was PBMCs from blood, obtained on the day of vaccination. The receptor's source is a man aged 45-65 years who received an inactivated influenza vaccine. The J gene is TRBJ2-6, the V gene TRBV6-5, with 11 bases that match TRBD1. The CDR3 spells CASSSDRGLRSGANVLTF. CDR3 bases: TGTGCCAGCAGTTCGGACAGGGGGCTCCGCTCTGGGGCCAACGTCCTGACTTTC.